What follows are 20 T cell receptor beta chains derived from one specimen sequenced in a study of STAT5B mutations in CD4+ large granular lymphocyte leukemia. Method: immunoSEQ multiplex PCR; TCRdb's copy keeps in-frame clones and lacks some. The sample contains 30,000 to 40,000 clones, more than 70% of which appear only once. The specimen sequenced was CD4+ T cells from blood buffy coats. These receptors were obtained from a human donor in good health.

The CDR3: CASSPGQGGTEAFF. For the CDR3, the DNA is TGTGCCAGCAGTCCGGGGCAGGGGGGGACTGAAGCTTTCTTT. The gene calls are TRBV6-5 and TRBJ1-1; 7 bases align to TRBD1. The CDR3 is made up of 14 amino acids. Germline CDR1 MNHEY, CDR2 SVGAGI. J lost 5 bases, V lost 5 bases, and 8 bases had no gene match.

The rearrangement links TRBV19 to TRBJ1-5; 9 nucleotides line up with TRBD1. The CDR3 runs to 15 residues. Germline V gives CDR1 LNHDA, CDR2 SQIVND (reference sequence). Unmatched junction bases numbered 7, after V lost 4 bases and J lost 6 bases. The CDR3 is CASSKEQGAVQPQHF. The CDR3 coding sequence is TGTGCCAGTAGTAAAGAACAGGGGGCGGTTCAGCCCCAGCATTTT.

V is TRBV7-2 and J is TRBJ2-1; 7 bases map to TRBD2. This CDR3 comprises 15 residues. Germline trimming cut 5 bases from V and 1 base from J; bases unmatched to any gene: 5. Germline assignment: CDR1 SGHTA and CDR2 FQGNSA. In DNA form, the CDR3 reads TGTGCCAGCAGCGAAAGCGGGGATTCCTACAATGAGCAGTTCTTC. As protein: CASSESGDSYNEQFF.

Written as DNA, the CDR3 is TGTGCCAGCAGCCCCCGACTAGGCTCCTACGAGCAGTACTTC. It yields the protein CASSPRLGSYEQYF. The chain links TRBV14 to TRBJ2-7; TRBD2 is a possible D gene (6 bases). V dropped 4 bases and J dropped 0 bases, with 10 bases sitting between them. The germline gives CDR1 SGHDN, CDR2 FVKESK. CDR3 length equals 14 residues. Drawing the rest from reference TRBV14 and TRBJ2-7, the complete variable domain is EAGVTQFPSHSVIEKGQTVTLRCDPISGHDNLYWYRRVMGKEIKFLLHFVKESKQDESGMPNNRFLAERTGGTYSTLKVQPAELEDSGVYFCASSPRLGSYEQYFGPGTRLTVT.

V is TRBV4-2 and J is TRBJ2-1; D might be TRBD2 (6 bases). V dropped 0 bases and J dropped 3 bases, with 15 bases sitting between them. Germline CDR1 LGHNA, CDR2 YNFKEQ. The CDR3 is 17 residues long. The CDR3 sequence: CASSQDPGDSYYNEQFF. The CDR3 DNA is TGTGCCAGCAGCCAAGATCCGGGGGACTCATACTACAATGAGCAGTTCTTC.

The rearrangement joins TRBV5-4 to TRBJ1-2; D perhaps matches TRBD1 (5 bases). This CDR3 is 13 amino acids long. The germline gives CDR1 SGHNT, CDR2 YYREEE (reference sequence). V dropped 10 bases and J dropped 5 bases, with 18 bases sitting between them. This chain's CDR3 is CAGGAGRGYGYTF. The CDR3 nucleotides are TGTGCCGGAGGGGCAGGGAGAGGTTATGGCTACACCTTC.

This rearrangement joins TRBV1 to TRBJ2-1; the table gives TRBD2 as D, unverified against the DNA. TRBV1 is given as a pseudogene. This CDR3 is 16 amino acids long. CDR3 protein: CTSSQKPGGFYNEQFF. The CDR3 region has the DNA TGCACCAGCAGCCAAAAACCGGGGGGGTTCTACAATGAGCAGTTCTTC.

The chain employs TRBV5-1 and TRBJ2-5, with TRBD2 matching over 7 bases. V trimming: 4 bases; J trimming: 4 bases; junction bases outside the gene matches: 10. CDR1 and CDR2 (germline): SGHRS, YFSETQ. The CDR3 spans 15 residues. Here the CDR3 reads CASSLSGVPGETQYF. The DNA for the CDR3 is TGCGCCAGCAGCCTAAGCGGGGTACCGGGAGAGACCCAGTACTTC.

Note on this clone: Distinct nucleotide sequences in the sample also encode this CDR3. The chain is built from TRBV7-9 and TRBJ2-1; the match to TRBD1 covers 7 bases. This CDR3 is built from 15 residues. Germline CDR1 SEHNR, CDR2 FQNEAQ (reference sequence). V gave up 3 bases and J gave up 1 base; unmatched junction bases: 3. The CDR3 sequence is CASSFRQGSYNEQFF. The CDR3 nucleotides are TGTGCCAGCAGCTTTCGACAGGGTTCCTACAATGAGCAGTTCTTC.

The chain has TRBV2 and TRBJ1-2, with a tentative D call TRBD1 (6 bases). V was clipped by 4 bases and J by 4 bases, with 16 bases between them. Germline V gene sequence: CDR1 SNHLY, CDR2 FYNNEI. The CDR3 spans 15 residues. CDR3 protein: CASSATGDESYGYTF. CDR3 nucleotide sequence: TGTGCCAGCAGTGCGACAGGCGACGAAAGCTATGGCTACACCTTC.

This clone appeared a few times. V usage is TRBV7-9 and J usage is TRBJ1-1; D uncertain. The CDR3 has 13 residues. CDR1 SEHNR and CDR2 FQNEAQ come from the germline V gene (reference sequence). The V end lost 5 bases, the J end lost 0 bases, and 7 bases lay between the germline ends. The CDR3 coding sequence is TGTGCCAGCAGCCCAGACCTGAACACTGAAGCTTTCTTT. Protein: CASSPDLNTEAFF.

This chain joins TRBV6-6 and TRBJ1-1, with D perhaps TRBD1 (6 bases). This CDR3 spans 13 amino acids. V was clipped by 6 bases and J by 3 bases, with 11 bases between them. Per the germline V gene, CDR1 is MNHNY and CDR2 is SVGAGI (reference sequence). For the CDR3, the DNA is TGTGCCAGCAGACAGGGTGGGCACACTGAAGCTTTCTTT. This sequence encodes CASRQGGHTEAFF.

CDR3 loop: CASRYQGAVEKLFF. In DNA, the CDR3 is TGTGCCAGCAGGTACCAGGGGGCCGTTGAAAAACTGTTTTTT. The genes are TRBV5-6 and TRBJ1-4, with 8 bases fitting TRBD1. J lost 7 bases, V lost 5 bases, and 7 bases had no gene match. Germline CDR1 and CDR2: SGHDT and YYEEEE. The CDR3 sequence is 14 residues long.

This clone occurred once. V is TRBV4-1 and J is TRBJ2-1, with 8 bases matching TRBD2. Germline CDR1 is MGHRA and CDR2 is YSYEKL. Trimming removed 3 bases from V and 2 bases from J; junction bases left unmatched: 9. The CDR3 loop spans 17 amino acids. The DNA for the CDR3 is TGCGCCAGCAGCCAGGGGAGTAGCGGGACTCCCTACAATGAGCAGTTCTTC. It translates to CASSQGSSGTPYNEQFF.

This clone occurred a few times. This chain uses TRBV9 with TRBJ1-1, with D perhaps matching TRBD1 (5 bases). Germline lookup yields CDR1 SGDLS and CDR2 YYNGEE. V was pared by 0 bases and J by 3 bases, with 9 bases between. There are 14 residues in the CDR3. The CDR3 DNA sequence: TGTGCCAGCAGCGTAGAGGGGAAGGACACTGAAGCTTTCTTT. Protein sequence: CASSVEGKDTEAFF.

The J gene is TRBJ2-2, the V gene TRBV7-2, with unresolved D. The CDR3 runs to 14 residues. The germline CDR1 and CDR2 sequences are SGHTA and FQGNSA. The V end lost 1 base, the J end lost 4 bases, and 7 bases lay between the germline ends. CDR3 coding DNA: TGTGCCAGCAGCTTAGATGCCGTCACCGGGGAGCTGTTTTTT. Its protein is CASSLDAVTGELFF.

This clone was detected once. The chain uses TRBV5-1 and TRBJ2-5; possibly TRBD1 for D (6 bases). The CDR3 has 12 amino acids. Germline values: CDR1 SGHRS, CDR2 YFSETQ. V lost 5 bases and J lost 4, with 9 bases in between. CDR3 residues: CASRQTGETQYF. The CDR3 DNA is TGCGCCAGCAGGCAGACAGGAGAGACCCAGTACTTC.

The V gene is TRBV19, the J gene TRBJ2-5; 7 positions match TRBD1. This CDR3 region has 13 residues. CDR1 LNHDA and CDR2 SQIVND come from the germline V gene (reference sequence). Germline trimming cut 2 bases from V and 3 bases from J; bases unmatched to any gene: 0. CDR3 nucleotides: TGTGCCAGTAGTATACAGGGGGAAGAGACCCAGTACTTC. This translates into CASSIQGEETQYF.

The chain combines TRBV7-9 with TRBJ2-1; 8 nucleotides agree with TRBD1. V shed 0 bases, J shed 14 bases, and the junction held 9 bases outside the gene matches. The CDR3 contains 14 residues. CDR1 SEHNR and CDR2 FQNEAQ come from the germline V gene (reference sequence). The chain's CDR3 is CASSLAQNRQGKFF. DNA for the CDR3: TGTGCCAGCAGCTTAGCGCAGAATCGACAGGGGAAGTTCTTC.

The genes are TRBV5-6 and TRBJ1-2; TRBD1 is a possible D gene (6 bases). The CDR3 is 14 residues long. V was trimmed by 3 bases and J by 2 bases, leaving 11 bases between them. The germline V gene encodes CDR1 SGHDT and CDR2 YYEEEE. The CDR3 nucleotides are TGTGCCAGCAGCTCACCGGGACAAAACTATGGCTACACCTTC. This sequence encodes CASSSPGQNYGYTF. Filled out from reference TRBV5-6 and TRBJ1-2, the complete variable domain reads DAGVTQSPTHLIKTRGQQVTLRCSPKSGHDTVSWYQQALGQGPQFIFQYYEEEERQRGNFPDRFSGHQFPNYSSELNVNALLLGDSALYLCASSSPGQNYGYTFGSGTRLTVV.